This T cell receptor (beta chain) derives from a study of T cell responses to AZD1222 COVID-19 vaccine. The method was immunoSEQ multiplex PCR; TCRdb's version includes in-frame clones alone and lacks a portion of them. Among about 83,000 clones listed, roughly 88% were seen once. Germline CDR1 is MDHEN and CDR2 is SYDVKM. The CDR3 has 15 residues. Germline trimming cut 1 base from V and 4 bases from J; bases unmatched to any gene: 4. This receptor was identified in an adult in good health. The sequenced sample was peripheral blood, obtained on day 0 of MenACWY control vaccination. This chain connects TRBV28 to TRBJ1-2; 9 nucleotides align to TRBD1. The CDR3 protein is CASSLSGTGLYGYTF. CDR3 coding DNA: TGTGCCAGCAGTTTATCCGGGACAGGGCTCTATGGCTACACCTTC.